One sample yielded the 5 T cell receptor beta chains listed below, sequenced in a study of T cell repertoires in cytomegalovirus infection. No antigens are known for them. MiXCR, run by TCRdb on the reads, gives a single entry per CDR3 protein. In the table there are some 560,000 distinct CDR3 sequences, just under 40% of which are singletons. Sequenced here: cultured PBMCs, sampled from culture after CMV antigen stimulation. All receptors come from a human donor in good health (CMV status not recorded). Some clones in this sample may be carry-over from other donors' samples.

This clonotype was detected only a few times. CDR3 in amino acids: CASSSEGAEAFF. DNA of the CDR3: TGTGCCAGCAGCTCTGAGGGCGCCGAAGCTTTCTTT. The chain couples TRBV5-4 to TRBJ1-1; D remains ambiguous. Trimming took 3 bases from V and 8 from J, leaving 11 bases between them. CDR1 is SGHNT, CDR2 YYREEE, per germline (reference sequence). CDR3 size: 12 residues.

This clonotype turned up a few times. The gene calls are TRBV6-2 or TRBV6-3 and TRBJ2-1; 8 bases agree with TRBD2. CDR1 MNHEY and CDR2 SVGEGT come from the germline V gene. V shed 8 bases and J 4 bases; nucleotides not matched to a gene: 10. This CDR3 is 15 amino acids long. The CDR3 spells CASGLGLVLYNEQFF. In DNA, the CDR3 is TGTGCCAGCGGCCTGGGACTAGTCCTATACAATGAGCAGTTCTTC.

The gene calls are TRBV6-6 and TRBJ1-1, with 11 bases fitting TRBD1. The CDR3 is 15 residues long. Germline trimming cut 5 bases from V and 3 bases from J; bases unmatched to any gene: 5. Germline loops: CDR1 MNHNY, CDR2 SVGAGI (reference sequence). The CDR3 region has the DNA TGTGCCAGCAGTCCAGGACAGGGGGCGCACACTGAAGCTTTCTTT. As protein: CASSPGQGAHTEAFF.

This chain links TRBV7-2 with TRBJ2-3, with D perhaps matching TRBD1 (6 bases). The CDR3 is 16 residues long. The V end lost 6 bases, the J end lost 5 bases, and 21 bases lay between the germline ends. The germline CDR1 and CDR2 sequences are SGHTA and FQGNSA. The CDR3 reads CASRGAVQTNLDTQYF. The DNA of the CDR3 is TGTGCCAGCAGGGGGGCCGTGCAGACTAATTTAGATACGCAGTATTTT.

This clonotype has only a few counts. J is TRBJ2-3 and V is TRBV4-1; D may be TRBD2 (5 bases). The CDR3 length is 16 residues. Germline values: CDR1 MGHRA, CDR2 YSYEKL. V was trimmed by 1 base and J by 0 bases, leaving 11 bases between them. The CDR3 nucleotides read TGCGCCAGCAGCCAAGCCCCGGGGATGAGCACAGATACGCAGTATTTT. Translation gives CASSQAPGMSTDTQYF.